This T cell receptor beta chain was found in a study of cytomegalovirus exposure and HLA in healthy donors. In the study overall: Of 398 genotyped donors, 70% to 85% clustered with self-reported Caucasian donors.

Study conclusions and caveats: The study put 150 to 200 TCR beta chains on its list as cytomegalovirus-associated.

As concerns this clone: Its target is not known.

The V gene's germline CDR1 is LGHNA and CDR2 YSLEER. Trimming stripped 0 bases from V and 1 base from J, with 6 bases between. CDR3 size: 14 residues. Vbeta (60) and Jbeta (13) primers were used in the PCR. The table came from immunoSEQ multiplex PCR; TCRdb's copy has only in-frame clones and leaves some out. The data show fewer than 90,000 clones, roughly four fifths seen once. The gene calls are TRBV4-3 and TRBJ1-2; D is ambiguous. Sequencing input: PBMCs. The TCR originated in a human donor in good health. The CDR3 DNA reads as TGCGCCAGCAGCCAAGATCCAGATAACTATGGCTACACCTTC. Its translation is CASSQDPDNYGYTF.